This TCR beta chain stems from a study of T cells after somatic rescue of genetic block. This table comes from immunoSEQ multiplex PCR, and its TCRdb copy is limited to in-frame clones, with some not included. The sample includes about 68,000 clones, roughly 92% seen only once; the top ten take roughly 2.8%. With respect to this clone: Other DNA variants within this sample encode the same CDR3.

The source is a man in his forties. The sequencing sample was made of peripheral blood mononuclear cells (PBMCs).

The CDR3 spells CASSPVSGDTEAFF. The DNA for the CDR3 is TGTGCCAGCTCACCAGTCTCGGGGGACACTGAAGCTTTCTTT. V usage is TRBV18 and J usage is TRBJ1-1, with D maybe TRBD1 (5 bases). This CDR3 is built from 14 residues. In germline, CDR1 is KGHSH, CDR2 LQKENI. V gave up 2 bases and J gave up 3 bases, with 10 bases separating them.